The text below deals with one TCR beta chain. In germline, CDR1 is MGHRA, CDR2 YSYEKL. The length of the CDR3 is 14 residues. V lost 2 bases, J lost 3 bases, and 3 bases stayed unmatched. The data derive from a study of blood T cell repertoires in COVID-19. Profiling relied on immunoSEQ multiplex PCR, and the TCRdb table lists in-frame clones only, not all of them. The sample lists 78,000 or so clones; 83% were seen once. The material sequenced was peripheral blood. V gene TRBV4-1 combines with J gene TRBJ1-2, with TRBD1 matching 7 bases. This receptor was obtained from a woman aged 55-75 years with acute or convalescent COVID-19. The CDR3 loop reads CASSQQTGDYGYTF. In DNA form, the CDR3 reads TGCGCCAGCAGCCAACAAACAGGGGACTATGGCTACACCTTC.